These 7 T cell receptor beta chains originate from one sample sequenced in a study of blood T cell repertoires in COVID-19. The table came from immunoSEQ multiplex PCR; TCRdb's copy has only in-frame clones and leaves some out. The table records 98,000 or so clones, roughly 80% of them present only once. Sequenced material: peripheral blood. The receptors were sampled from a woman older than 75 with active or convalescent COVID-19.

The chain carries TRBV7-2 and TRBJ2-1; 9 nucleotides agree with TRBD2. From germline, CDR1 is SGHTA and CDR2 FQGNSA. V dropped 5 bases and J dropped 8; count of bases not matched to a gene: 4. The CDR3 is 13 residues long. The CDR3 bases are TGTGCCAGCAGCCCGAGGACTAGCGATGAGCAGTTCTTC. As protein: CASSPRTSDEQFF.

The chain is built from TRBV18 and TRBJ1-1; 9 bases agree with TRBD1. V lost 5 bases to trimming and J lost 8 bases; unmatched junction nucleotides: 9. The CDR3 totals 14 residues. The V gene's germline CDR1 is KGHSH and CDR2 LQKENI. CDR3 in amino acids: CASSTGQGVGEAFF. The CDR3 coding sequence is TGTGCCAGCTCAACGGGACAGGGAGTGGGGGAAGCTTTCTTT.

V and J are TRBV5-1 and TRBJ2-3; no reliable D call. Germline lookup yields CDR1 SGHRS and CDR2 YFSETQ. Trimming left V 3 bases short and J 2 bases short, with 4 bases between. The CDR3 spans 12 residues. The CDR3 loop is CASSSHTDTQYF. DNA of the CDR3: TGCGCCAGCAGCTCACACACAGATACGCAGTATTTT.

The V gene is TRBV2, the J gene TRBJ1-2; no clear D. Trimming took off 4 bases at V and 4 bases at J, with 7 bases between the two ends. Germline assignment: CDR1 SNHLY and CDR2 FYNNEI. The CDR3 extends over 12 amino acids. The CDR3 here is CASSGERYGYTF. The CDR3 DNA reads as TGTGCCAGCAGTGGCGAGCGCTATGGCTACACCTTC.

V gene TRBV6-1 combines with J gene TRBJ2-7, with D unresolved. Germline CDR1 reads MNHNS; CDR2 reads SASEGT. The CDR3 is 13 amino acids. The V end lost 1 base, the J end lost 5 bases, and 9 bases lay between the germline ends. CDR3 in DNA: TGTGCCAGCAGTGAAGAGAGGAAGGACGAGCAGTACTTC. Protein product: CASSEERKDEQYF.

The V call is TRBV6-1, the J call TRBJ2-2; TRBD1 matches 8 bases. V shed 4 bases and J 6 bases; nucleotides not matched to a gene: 13. The germline V gene has CDR1 MNHNS and CDR2 SASEGT. This CDR3 has 17 amino acids. The CDR3 protein is CASSGTRTGRVPGELFF. CDR3 DNA sequence: TGTGCCAGCAGTGGGACCCGGACAGGGAGAGTCCCCGGGGAGCTGTTTTTT.

This clone appeared once. The rearrangement joins TRBV20-1 to TRBJ2-7, with TRBD2 as a possible D gene (6 bases). CDR1 is DFQATT and CDR2 is SNEGSKA in the germline V gene (reference sequence). Trimming took off 8 bases at V and 4 bases at J, with 12 bases between the two ends. This CDR3 is 11 amino acids long. CDR3 residues: CSPRGTYEQYF. The CDR3 nucleotides are TGCAGTCCACGGGGGACTTACGAGCAGTACTTC.